This entry lists 27 T cell receptor beta chains sequenced from one sample in a study of blood T cell repertoires in COVID-19 (TCRdb year 2020). Library creation used the immunoSEQ multiplex PCR assay. Entries here come from immuneACCESS through TCRdb and include only in-frame sequences with V and J called. Some clones fail to appear in such tables; in the studies checked, an unresolved V gene covers under half of the shortfall, and the cause of the remainder is unknown. This sample holds a few hundred thousand clones; nearly 90% were observed only once. Roughly 2% of the sample belongs to the ten largest clones. The sequencing sample was made of peripheral blood. The receptor source for this set is a woman aged 55-70 years with COVID-19, enrolled during active disease.

This chain links TRBV4-1 with TRBJ2-1; possible D gene TRBD1, 6 bases. V was cut by 3 bases and J by 6 bases, with 9 bases left in between. From germline, CDR1 is MGHRA and CDR2 YSYEKL. The CDR3 length is 13 residues. The CDR3: CASSHQGTNEQFF. The CDR3 coding sequence is TGCGCCAGCAGCCACCAGGGGACCAATGAGCAGTTCTTC.

The chain carries TRBV30 and TRBJ2-3; 11 bases match TRBD1. The CDR3 sequence is 13 residues long. CDR1 and CDR2 from the germline V gene are GTSNPN and SVGIG (reference sequence). J gave up 6 bases and V 5 bases, and 4 bases lay outside the gene matches. CDR3 sequence: CAWGQGAADTQYF. The CDR3 DNA follows: TGTGCCTGGGGACAGGGGGCAGCGGATACGCAGTATTTT.

The chain carries TRBV4-3 and TRBJ2-7; perhaps TRBD2 as D (5 bases). The germline CDR1 and CDR2 sequences are LGHNA and YSLEER. The length of the CDR3 is 14 residues. Trimming took off 1 base at V and 2 bases at J, with 9 bases between the two ends. CDR3 region: CASSQGLNAYEQYF. The CDR3 DNA follows: TGCGCCAGCAGCCAAGGACTAAACGCCTACGAGCAGTACTTC.

To note about this clone: The junction differs from germline at one of its ends, possibly a read error. V usage is TRBV11-2 and J usage is TRBJ2-1; D not resolved. This CDR3 has 15 amino acids. The V gene's germline CDR1 is SGHAT and CDR2 FQNNGV. CDR3 nucleotide sequence: TGTGCCAGCAGCTTAGGCTTCATAATTTACAACGAGCAGTTCTTC. Its translation: CASSLGFIIYNEQFF.

This rearrangement joins TRBV20-1 to TRBJ2-1, with TRBD1 matching over 8 bases. There are 15 residues in the CDR3. Trimming cost V 3 bases and J 0 bases; bases outside gene matches: 4. CDR1 and CDR2 (germline): DFQATT, SNEGSKA (reference sequence). This CDR3 reads CSASQGASSYNEQFF. The DNA for the CDR3 is TGCAGTGCTAGTCAGGGGGCGAGCTCCTACAATGAGCAGTTCTTC.

This chain links TRBV11-3 with TRBJ2-1; a possible D gene is TRBD2 (6 bases). Between the trimmed V and J ends, which lost 5 bases and 3 bases, there was a span of 14 bases. The CDR3 length is 15 residues. The germline gives CDR1 SGHNT, CDR2 YENEEA. The CDR3 loop reads CASSLGGNLYNEQFF. In DNA form, the CDR3 reads TGTGCCAGCAGCCTCGGGGGAAACCTCTACAATGAGCAGTTCTTC. The whole variable domain, remainder taken from reference TRBV11-3 and TRBJ2-1, is EAGVVQSPRYKIIEKKQPVAFWCNPISGHNTLYWYLQNLGQGPELLIRYENEEAVDDSQLPKDRFSAERLKGVDSTLKIQPAELGDSAVYLCASSLGGNLYNEQFFGPGTRLTVL.

The genes are TRBV4-1 and TRBJ2-3; 9 bases map to TRBD2. J was trimmed by 2 bases and V by 6 bases; bases with no gene match: 6. Germline loops: CDR1 MGHRA, CDR2 YSYEKL. The CDR3 runs 15 residues. CDR3 sequence reads: CASSNSGGPTDTQYF. The CDR3 DNA follows: TGCGCCAGCAGTAATAGCGGGGGCCCCACAGATACGCAGTATTTT.

This chain connects TRBV4-2 to TRBJ1-6; D possibly corresponds to TRBD1 (5 bases). The V and J ends lost 3 bases and 8 bases respectively, with 8 bases between them. Germline CDR1 reads LGHNA; CDR2 reads YNFKEQ. The CDR3 covers 13 residues. This CDR3 is CASSQMTDSPLHF. The CDR3 coding sequence is TGTGCCAGCAGCCAGATGACAGATTCACCCCTCCACTTT.

This rearrangement joins TRBV18 to TRBJ1-2, with TRBD1 identical over 12 bases. After removal of 3 bases from V and 4 bases from J, the junction contained 0 bases not matched to a gene. This CDR3 contains 14 residues. CDR1 is KGHSH and CDR2 is LQKENI in the germline V gene. The CDR3 DNA reads TGTGCCAGCTCACCGGGACAGGGGGCCTATGGCTACACCTTC. Its translation is CASSPGQGAYGYTF.

V and J are TRBV7-8 and TRBJ1-2; 11 positions agree with TRBD1. The CDR3 loop spans 16 amino acids. The ends lost 4 bases at V and 4 bases at J; junction bases unmatched: 8. Germline CDR1 SGHVS, CDR2 FQNEAQ. CDR3 protein: CASSSIGTGGPYGYTF. The CDR3 nucleotides are TGTGCCAGCAGCTCAATAGGGACAGGGGGTCCCTATGGCTACACCTTC.

This rearrangement joins TRBV3-1 (or the pseudogene TRBV3-2) to TRBJ2-5, with a possible D match to TRBD2 (5 bases). The CDR3 is made up of 14 amino acids. Germline CDR1 reads LGHDT; CDR2 reads YNNKEL (reference sequence). Deletions cut 1 base from V and 2 bases from J, with 8 bases between. CDR3 region: CASSQGTRQETQYF. The CDR3 DNA reads as TGTGCCAGCAGCCAAGGGACTCGACAAGAGACCCAGTACTTC.

This rearrangement joins TRBV10-3 to TRBJ1-6; 7 positions match TRBD1. V lost 3 bases, J lost 7 bases, and 12 bases stayed unmatched. CDR3 length: 17 residues. Germline V gene sequence: CDR1 ENHRY, CDR2 SYGVKD. CDR3 protein: CAISDLGQPVQNSPLHF. CDR3 nucleotide sequence: TGTGCCATCAGTGACTTGGGACAGCCGGTACAAAATTCACCCCTCCACTTT.

The genes are TRBV28 and TRBJ1-3; D is uncertain. The CDR3 length is 15 residues. V gave up 10 bases and J gave up 3 bases, with 19 bases separating them. Germline CDR1 reads MDHEN; CDR2 reads SYDVKM. Here the CDR3 reads CATTQLDRDGNTIYF. The CDR3 bases are TGTGCCACCACCCAACTAGATCGCGATGGAAACACCATATATTTT.

The CDR3 DNA reads as TGTGCCAGCAGTCGGCCCCCACAGGGAGCTTTCTTT. Its protein product is CASSRPPQGAFF. The chain uses TRBV6-5 and TRBJ1-1, with D possibly TRBD1 on 6 matching bases. The V and J ends lost 5 bases and 10 bases respectively, with 14 bases between them. The CDR3 has 12 amino acids. Germline-derived CDR1 and CDR2 are MNHEY and SVGAGI.

The gene calls are TRBV2 and TRBJ1-5; D might be TRBD1 (5 bases). The V end was cut by 2 bases, the J end by 5 bases, with 13 bases between. Germline V lookup: CDR1 SNHLY, CDR2 FYNNEI. The CDR3 runs 15 residues. The CDR3 region has the DNA TGTGCCAGCAGTGAATCCAGGGCAGGGCATCAGCCCCAGCATTTT. This translates into CASSESRAGHQPQHF.

This sequence joins TRBV7-2 and TRBJ2-5; 7 bases agree with TRBD1. After removal of 5 bases from V and 4 bases from J, the junction contained 13 bases not matched to a gene. This CDR3 is 16 amino acids long. Germline V gene data show CDR1 as SGHTA and CDR2 as FQGNSA. CDR3 nucleotide sequence: TGTGCCAGCAGCCCCCGGACAGGCTTTGCGGGAGAGACCCAGTACTTC. Its protein product is CASSPRTGFAGETQYF. Combining the CDR3 with reference TRBV7-2 and TRBJ2-5 gives the whole variable domain GAGVSQSPSNKVTEKGKDVELRCDPISGHTALYWYRQSLGQGLEFLIYFQGNSAPDKSGLPSDRFSAERTGGSVSTLTIQRTQQEDSAVYLCASSPRTGFAGETQYFGPGTRLLVL.

The rearrangement links TRBV19 to TRBJ1-1; TRBD1 agrees at 7 bases. V shed 9 bases and J 2 bases; nucleotides not matched to a gene: 6. CDR3 length: 13 amino acids. CDR1 and CDR2 (germline): LNHDA, SQIVND (reference sequence). The CDR3 reads CASGGQPNTEAFF. The CDR3 DNA reads as TGTGCCAGCGGGGGACAGCCTAACACTGAAGCTTTCTTT.

The V call is TRBV9, the J call TRBJ1-4; tentatively, D is TRBD1 (5 bases). Germline-derived CDR1 and CDR2 are SGDLS and YYNGEE. Trimming pared 0 bases from V and 3 bases from J, leaving 9 bases between. This CDR3 spans 15 amino acids. The CDR3 DNA reads as TGTGCCAGCAGCGTAGCGGGGGTAGCTAATGAAAAACTGTTTTTT. This sequence encodes CASSVAGVANEKLFF.

The chain has TRBV27 and TRBJ1-3, with 9 bases that match TRBD1. This CDR3 is built from 16 residues. Trimming cost V 6 bases and J 1 base; bases outside gene matches: 7. Germline CDR1 and CDR2: MNHEY and SMNVEV (reference sequence). The CDR3, as DNA: TGTGCCAGCAGGGAGACAGGGGGTCGGTCTGGAAACACCATATATTTT. Translation: CASRETGGRSGNTIYF.

A few counts support this clone. The V and J genes are TRBV7-3 and TRBJ1-1, with D maybe TRBD1 (5 bases). The length of the CDR3 is 13 residues. Trimming took off 2 bases at V and 4 bases at J, with 8 bases between the two ends. The germline V gene has CDR1 SGHTA and CDR2 FQGTGA. CDR3 sequence reads: CASSLLGGTEAFF. The CDR3 bases are TGTGCCAGCAGCTTACTGGGGGGCACTGAAGCTTTCTTT.

CDR3 region: CASRTGTGDNGYTF. The DNA for the CDR3 is TGTGCCAGTAGGACAGGGACAGGGGATAATGGCTACACCTTC. The chain combines TRBV19 with TRBJ1-2; TRBD1 matches 10 bases. The CDR3 is 14 residues long. The germline CDR1 and CDR2 sequences are LNHDA and SQIVND (reference sequence). Unmatched junction bases numbered 7, after V lost 6 bases and J lost 6 bases.

The J gene is TRBJ1-5, the V gene TRBV21-1; the D segment call TRBD1 is taken from the table without a DNA check. TRBV21-1 constitutes a pseudogene. CDR3 length: 17 residues. DNA of the CDR3: TGTGCCAGCAGCACAAAAGGGACAGGGGGTGTTAATCAGCCCCAGCATTTT. This codes for CASSTKGTGGVNQPQHF.

This chain uses TRBV10-3 with TRBJ1-4; no reliable D call. With 8 bases removed from V and 4 bases from J, the gap between germline ends came to 8 bases. The V gene's germline CDR1 is ENHRY and CDR2 SYGVKD. The CDR3 has 12 residues. The CDR3 loop reads CAIGRDNEKLFF. CDR3 coding DNA: TGTGCCATCGGCCGGGATAATGAAAAACTGTTTTTT.

J is TRBJ2-5 and V is TRBV7-2; D remains unclear. Germline V gene sequence: CDR1 SGHTA, CDR2 FQGNSA. The CDR3 is 13 residues long. V gave up 6 bases and J gave up 4 bases, with 12 bases separating them. CDR3 sequence: CASRYAPGETQYF. The CDR3 DNA follows: TGTGCCAGCAGATACGCCCCAGGAGAGACCCAGTACTTC. Using reference TRBV7-2 and TRBJ2-5 for the parts outside the CDR3, the full variable domain is GAGVSQSPSNKVTEKGKDVELRCDPISGHTALYWYRQSLGQGLEFLIYFQGNSAPDKSGLPSDRFSAERTGGSVSTLTIQRTQQEDSAVYLCASRYAPGETQYFGPGTRLLVL.

The chain uses TRBV6-5 and TRBJ2-3; D unresolved. V lost 5 bases to trimming and J lost 0 bases, with 9 bases between them. CDR1 MNHEY and CDR2 SVGAGI come from the germline V gene. The CDR3 runs 14 residues. The CDR3 DNA follows: TGTGCCAGCAGTCCCCCTTCGAGCACAGATACGCAGTATTTT. Residues: CASSPPSSTDTQYF.

The chain combines TRBV18 with TRBJ1-5, with TRBD1 as a possible D gene (5 bases). Germline loops: CDR1 KGHSH, CDR2 LQKENI. This CDR3 comprises 16 residues. V lost 3 bases and J 0 bases, leaving 12 bases between the germline ends. Here the CDR3 DNA reads TGTGCCAGCTCACCTCGGACAACCGGTAGCAATCAGCCCCAGCATTTT. This translates into CASSPRTTGSNQPQHF.

The V gene is TRBV7-9, the J gene TRBJ1-4, with 8 positions matching TRBD1. V trimming: 7 bases; J trimming: 8 bases; junction bases outside the gene matches: 12. The CDR3 is 15 residues long. Germline CDR1 SEHNR, CDR2 FQNEAQ (reference sequence). CDR3 protein: CASTISGQGREKLFF. In DNA form, the CDR3 reads TGTGCCAGCACCATCTCCGGACAGGGAAGAGAAAAACTGTTTTTT.